This T cell receptor beta chain stems from a study of beta chain features in type 1 diabetes. Study-level information: Cell yields, gender and age were similar in healthy donors and patients.

The authors reverse transcribed all of the isolated RNA, so sequencing captured expressed TCRB transcripts. Mean read depth for naive, central memory and regulatory T cell samples was roughly 4 million reads. Here immunoSEQ multiplex PCR was the method, and the copy in TCRdb shows in-frame clones only, minus some. The sample contains roughly 700,000 clones, around 15% of which appear only once. Cells sorted by CD45RO/CCR7/CD25/CD127/CD95/CD27 comprised CD4+ naive, central memory, regulatory and stem cell-like memory cells. Every sorted population was more than 95% pure. Overall study results and limits: Researchers report that Type 1 diabetes patients had moderately but significantly shorter TCRB CDR3s across all four CD4+ subsets.

The CDR3 is 18 amino acids. Germline V CDR1 and CDR2: MGHRA, YSYEKL. V was clipped by 7 bases and J by 5 bases; unmatched bases: 14. Worth noting for this clone: Its antigen is undetermined.

This rearrangement joins TRBV4-1 to TRBJ1-6; 10 nucleotides line up with TRBD1. The sample taken for sequencing was naive CD4+ T cells from blood. This clonotype originated in a man aged 18 to 29 with type 1 diabetes. The CDR3 DNA reads as TGCGCCAGCACCAACGGACAGGGGGTGAGACTGGATAATTCACCCCTCCACTTT. Translation gives CASTNGQGVRLDNSPLHF.